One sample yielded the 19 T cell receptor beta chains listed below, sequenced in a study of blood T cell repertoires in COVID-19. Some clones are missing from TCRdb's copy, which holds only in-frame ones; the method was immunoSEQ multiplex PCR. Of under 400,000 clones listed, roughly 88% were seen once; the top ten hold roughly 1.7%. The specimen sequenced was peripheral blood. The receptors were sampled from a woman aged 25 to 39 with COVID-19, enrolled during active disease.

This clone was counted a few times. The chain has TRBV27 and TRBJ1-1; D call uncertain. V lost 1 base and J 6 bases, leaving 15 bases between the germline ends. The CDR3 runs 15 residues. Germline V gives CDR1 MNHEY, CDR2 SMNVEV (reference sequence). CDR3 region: CASSLYSRGEAEAFF. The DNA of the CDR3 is TGTGCCAGCAGTTTATATAGCCGGGGAGAGGCTGAAGCTTTCTTT.

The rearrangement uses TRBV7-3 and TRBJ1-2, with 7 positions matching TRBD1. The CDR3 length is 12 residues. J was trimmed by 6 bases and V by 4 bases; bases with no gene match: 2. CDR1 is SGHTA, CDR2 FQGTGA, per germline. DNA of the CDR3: TGTGCCAGCAGCTCAGGGGGGCATGGCTACACCTTC. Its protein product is CASSSGGHGYTF.

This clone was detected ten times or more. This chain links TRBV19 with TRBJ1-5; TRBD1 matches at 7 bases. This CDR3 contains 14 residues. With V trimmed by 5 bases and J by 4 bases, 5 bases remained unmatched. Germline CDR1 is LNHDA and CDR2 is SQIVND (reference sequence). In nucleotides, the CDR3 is TGTGCCAGTAGTGAAACAGGGGAAAATCAGCCCCAGCATTTT. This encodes CASSETGENQPQHF.

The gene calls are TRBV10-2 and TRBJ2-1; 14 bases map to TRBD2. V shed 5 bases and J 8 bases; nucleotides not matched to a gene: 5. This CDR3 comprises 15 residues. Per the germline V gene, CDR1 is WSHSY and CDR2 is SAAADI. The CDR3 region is CASSFGTSGGYEQFF. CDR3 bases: TGCGCCAGCAGTTTCGGGACTAGCGGGGGCTATGAGCAGTTCTTC.

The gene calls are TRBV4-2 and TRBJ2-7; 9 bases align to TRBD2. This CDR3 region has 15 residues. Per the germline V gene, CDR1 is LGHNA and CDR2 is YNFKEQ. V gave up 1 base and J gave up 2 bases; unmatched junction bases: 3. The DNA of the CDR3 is TGTGCCAGCAGCCAAGGGGCTAGCGGGGCCTACGAGCAGTACTTC. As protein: CASSQGASGAYEQYF.

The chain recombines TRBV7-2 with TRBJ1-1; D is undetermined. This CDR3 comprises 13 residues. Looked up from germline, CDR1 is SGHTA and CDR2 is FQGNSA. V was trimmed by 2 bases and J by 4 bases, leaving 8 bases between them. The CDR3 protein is CASSLTTFTEAFF. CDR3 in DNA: TGTGCCAGCAGCTTAACGACTTTCACTGAAGCTTTCTTT. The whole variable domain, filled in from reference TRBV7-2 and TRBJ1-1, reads GAGVSQSPSNKVTEKGKDVELRCDPISGHTALYWYRQSLGQGLEFLIYFQGNSAPDKSGLPSDRFSAERTGGSVSTLTIQRTQQEDSAVYLCASSLTTFTEAFFGQGTRLTVV.

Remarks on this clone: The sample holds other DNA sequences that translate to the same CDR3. DNA for the CDR3: TGTGCCAGCAGCTTAGATTGGAGGAATGAGCAGTTCTTC. Translated: CASSLDWRNEQFF. The chain couples TRBV7-2 to TRBJ2-1; D possibly corresponds to TRBD2 (5 bases). Trimming cost V 1 base and J 7 bases, with 8 bases left between them. CDR1 SGHTA and CDR2 FQGNSA come from the germline V gene. This CDR3 spans 13 amino acids.

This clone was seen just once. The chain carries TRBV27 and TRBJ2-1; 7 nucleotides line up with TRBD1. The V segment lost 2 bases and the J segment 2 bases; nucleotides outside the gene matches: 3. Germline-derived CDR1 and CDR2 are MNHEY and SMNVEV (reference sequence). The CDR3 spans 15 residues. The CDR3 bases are TGTGCCAGCAGTTTAGGACAGGTACCCTACAATGAGCAGTTCTTC. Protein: CASSLGQVPYNEQFF.

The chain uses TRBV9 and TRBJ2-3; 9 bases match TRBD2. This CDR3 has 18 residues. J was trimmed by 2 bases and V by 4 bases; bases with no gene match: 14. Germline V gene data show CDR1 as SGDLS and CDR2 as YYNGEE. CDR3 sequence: CASSPPLVIAGATDTQYF. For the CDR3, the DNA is TGTGCCAGCAGCCCCCCCCTGGTAATAGCGGGGGCCACAGATACGCAGTATTTT.

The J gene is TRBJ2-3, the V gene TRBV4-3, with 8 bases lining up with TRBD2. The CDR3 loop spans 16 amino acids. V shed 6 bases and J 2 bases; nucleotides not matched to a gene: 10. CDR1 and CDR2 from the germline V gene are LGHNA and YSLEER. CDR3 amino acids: CASSYGLAGPTDTQYF. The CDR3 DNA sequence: TGCGCCAGCAGTTATGGGCTAGCGGGCCCCACAGATACGCAGTATTTT.

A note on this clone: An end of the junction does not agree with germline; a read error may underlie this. Written as DNA, the CDR3 is TGTGCCAGCAGTTTCCTCGGGGATAAATCACCCCTCCACTTT. The encoded protein is CASSFLGDKSPLHF. The chain recombines TRBV27 with TRBJ1-6, with D unresolved. Looked up from germline, CDR1 is MNHEY and CDR2 is SMNVEV (reference sequence). This CDR3 has 14 residues.

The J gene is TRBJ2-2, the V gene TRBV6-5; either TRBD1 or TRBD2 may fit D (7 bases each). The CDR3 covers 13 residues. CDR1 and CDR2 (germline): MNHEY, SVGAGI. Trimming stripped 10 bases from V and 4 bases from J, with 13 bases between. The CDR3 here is CATRGEGTGELFF. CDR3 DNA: TGTGCCACCAGGGGGGAGGGCACCGGGGAGCTGTTTTTT.

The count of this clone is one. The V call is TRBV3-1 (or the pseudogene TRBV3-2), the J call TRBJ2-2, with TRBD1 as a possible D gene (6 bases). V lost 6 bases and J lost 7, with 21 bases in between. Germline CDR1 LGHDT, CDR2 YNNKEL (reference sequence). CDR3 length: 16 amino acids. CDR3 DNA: TGTGCCAGCAGTCGTAACAGGGTAAAGACCGGCGGGGAGCTGTTTTTT. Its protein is CASSRNRVKTGGELFF.

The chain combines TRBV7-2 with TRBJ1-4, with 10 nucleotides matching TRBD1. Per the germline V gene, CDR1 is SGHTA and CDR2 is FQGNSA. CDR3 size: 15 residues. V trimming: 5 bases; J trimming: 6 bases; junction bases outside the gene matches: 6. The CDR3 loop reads CASSAYGTGDEKLFF. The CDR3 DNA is TGTGCCAGCAGCGCCTACGGGACAGGGGATGAAAAACTGTTTTTT. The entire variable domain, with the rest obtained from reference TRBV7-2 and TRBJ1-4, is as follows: GAGVSQSPSNKVTEKGKDVELRCDPISGHTALYWYRQSLGQGLEFLIYFQGNSAPDKSGLPSDRFSAERTGGSVSTLTIQRTQQEDSAVYLCASSAYGTGDEKLFFGSGTQLSVL.

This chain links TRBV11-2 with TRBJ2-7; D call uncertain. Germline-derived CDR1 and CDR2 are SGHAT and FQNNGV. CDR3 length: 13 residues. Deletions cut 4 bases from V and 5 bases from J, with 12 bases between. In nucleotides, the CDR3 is TGTGCCAGCAGCTCGTCTGCGGCCCACGAGCAGTACTTC. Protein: CASSSSAAHEQYF.

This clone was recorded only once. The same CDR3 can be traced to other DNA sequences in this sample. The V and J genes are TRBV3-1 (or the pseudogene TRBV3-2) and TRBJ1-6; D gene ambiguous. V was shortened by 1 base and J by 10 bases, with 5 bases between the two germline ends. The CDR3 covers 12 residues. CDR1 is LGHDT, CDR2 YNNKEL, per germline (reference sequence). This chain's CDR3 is CASSQGPSPLHF. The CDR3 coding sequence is TGTGCCAGCAGCCAAGGGCCATCACCCCTCCACTTT.

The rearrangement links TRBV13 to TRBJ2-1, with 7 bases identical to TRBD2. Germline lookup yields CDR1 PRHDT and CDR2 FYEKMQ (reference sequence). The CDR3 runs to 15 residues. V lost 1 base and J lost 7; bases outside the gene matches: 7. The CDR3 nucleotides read TGTGCCAGCAGCTTAGCTAGCGGACGGGGAAATGAGCAGTTCTTC. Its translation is CASSLASGRGNEQFF.

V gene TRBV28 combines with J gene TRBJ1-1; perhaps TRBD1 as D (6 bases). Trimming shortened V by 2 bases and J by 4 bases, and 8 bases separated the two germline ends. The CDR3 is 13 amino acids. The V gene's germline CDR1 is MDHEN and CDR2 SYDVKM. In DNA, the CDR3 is TGTGCCAGCAGTTTAAGGGGGTCCACTGAAGCTTTCTTT. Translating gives CASSLRGSTEAFF.

In DNA, the CDR3 is TGTGCCAGCAGCTTGCGGACTAGCCCCACAGATACGCAGTATTTT. Encoded protein: CASSLRTSPTDTQYF. This chain joins TRBV7-9 and TRBJ2-3, with 8 bases matching TRBD2. Trimming cost V 3 bases and J 2 bases; bases outside gene matches: 4. CDR3 length: 15 residues. Germline CDR1 reads SEHNR; CDR2 reads FQNEAQ (reference sequence).